The T cell receptor (beta chain) under discussion was sequenced for a study of T cells in Graves' hyperthyroidism and ophthalmopathy (dated by TCRdb to the late 2010s). Looking at the study overall: Peripheral blood samples were taken at the time of initial diagnosis, prior to any treatment. The roughly 100 discovery patients were randomly split 7:3 into training and test sets. Prospective prediction of ophthalmopathy was tested in an independent validation cohort consisting of some 19 hyperthyroidism patients and some 15 patients who later progressed to ophthalmopathy. According to the paper, TCR Vbeta CDR3 sequencing was carried out on more than 120 peripheral blood samples, which came from approximately 43 ophthalmopathy, roughly 75 hyperthyroidism and around 17 progressor patients. A discovery cohort of about a hundred patients, fewer than 50 with Graves' ophthalmopathy and 55 to 60 with stable Graves' hyperthyroidism, was used to find distinguishing TCR V-J signatures. Once sampling was done, hyperthyroidism patients were given methimazole at a starting dose of 30 mg daily, whereas ophthalmopathy patients were given high-dose intravenous methylprednisolone. In several Graves' hyperthyroidism patients, the study also compared T-cell repertoires from thyroid tissue with T-cell repertoires from blood.

The TCR beta CDR3 regions were amplified from RNA transcripts. The TCR CDR3 was subjected to a first round of RT-PCR using the HTBI primer set and the Qiagen OneStep RT-PCR kit. Libraries were constructed in a second round of multiplex PCR, after which size selection and purification were performed. Libraries were sequenced paired-end with 100 bp reads on an Illumina HiSeq2000. For the original study's pipeline: Raw data were processed with SOAPnuke, discarding reads with adapters, uncalled bases, mean Phred below 15, or no exact constant-primer or identifier match. COPE v1.2.5 was used to merge high-quality paired reads, and clonotypes were defined as unique nucleotide sequences. MiTCR v1.1 was used to align clonotypes to the IMGT TRBV, TRBD and TRBJ reference segments. The analysis included only V-J combinations with a frequency above 0.0001, which together covered more than 99% of the repertoires. The TCS score was defined as F50 (clonal expansion) divided by E x V (chaos), with BLOSUM62-based TCRdist calculated between CDR3 peptides within each V-J. Welch's t-statistics and random forest reduced approximately 520 V-J features to about 12, which were used in a naive Bayes classifier (R e1071). The public reads were quality trimmed at Q25 with fastp and then assembled into clones with MiXCR by TCRdb, keeping productive beta chains. Every entry covers one CDR3 protein and lists the most common genes and DNA from its rows. In this record, the V and J calls reflect TCRdb's handling and not the investigators' own analysis. The sample yields around 560,000 distinct CDR3 sequences; 16% were counted once. The top ten clones comprise about 18% of the sample.

Stable Graves' hyperthyroidism was defined as the absence of progression to ophthalmopathy over 18 months of follow-up. Hyperthyroidism patients were aged 18 to 65 years and newly diagnosed, with disease duration of less than 2 months. Exclusion was applied to patients with uncontrolled infections, other autoimmune diseases, pregnancy or lactation. Diagnoses were established on the basis of clinical symptoms, serum thyroxine and TRAb, thyroid ultrasound, and orbital computed tomography. Ficoll-Paque density gradient centrifugation was used to isolate PBMCs from about 10 ml of fresh peripheral blood. Trizol reagent was used to extract total RNA, and RNA quality was then checked on an Agilent 2100 Bioanalyzer. V loses 4 bases, J loses 2 bases, and the germline ends lie 16 bases apart. The CDR3, from cysteine to phenylalanine, totals 15 residues. Only CDR3 DNA remains: 45 bases, in frame from the first base. CDR1 and CDR2, per the germline V gene, are SGDLS and YYNGEE.

Broad study findings and their caveats: In cross-validation, a model built on a 13 V-J signature told ophthalmopathy apart from stable hyperthyroidism with approximately 90% sensitivity and around 83% specificity, and in testing the same model reached 80%/75%. In validation, progression to ophthalmopathy was predicted by the model with around 70% sensitivity and 72% to 85% specificity, a median of around 5.9 months before onset. Most expanded thyroid clonotypes (frequency above 0.001) were also detected in blood, suggesting blood repertoires may reflect thyroid immune responses. Sample size was not statistically predetermined, and blinding of investigators to group allocation was not performed.

This clonotype came up many times. The antigen it binds to is not known. No base quality information exists; no much larger clone differs at one position. The chain joins TRBV9 to TRBJ2-7; possibly the D gene is TRBD1, per 6 matching bases. The sequence derives from a woman aged 18-29 years with Graves' hyperthyroidism. Sequencing was done on a sample of blood. The encoded CDR3 is CASSPEGHTTYEQYF. DNA sequence: TGTGCCAGCAGCCCTGAGGGACACACAACCTACGAGCAGTACTTC. When the CDR3 is completed using the reference TRBV9 and TRBJ2-7 genes on either side, the full variable domain is DSGVTQTPKHLITATGQRVTLRCSPRSGDLSVYWYQQSLDQGLQFLIQYYNGEERAKGNILERFSAQQFPDLHSELNLSSLELGDSALYFCASSPEGHTTYEQYFGPGTRLTVT.